A single sample is the source of the 18 T cell receptor beta chains below, sequenced in a study of T cell responses to AZD1222 COVID-19 vaccine. Method: immunoSEQ multiplex PCR; TCRdb's copy keeps in-frame clones and lacks some. The sample includes about 140,000 clones, approximately 90% seen only once; the top ten take less than 5%. This specimen consisted of peripheral blood, obtained 28 days after the second AZD1222 dose. The source is an adult who received the AZD1222 COVID-19 vaccine.

V usage is TRBV9 and J usage is TRBJ2-7; 8 bases are shared with TRBD2. Germline V gives CDR1 SGDLS, CDR2 YYNGEE. The CDR3 length is 14 residues. V lost 0 bases to trimming and J lost 2 bases; unmatched junction nucleotides: 1. The CDR3 loop reads CASSVGAGAYEQYF. DNA for the CDR3: TGTGCCAGCAGCGTAGGAGCGGGAGCCTACGAGCAGTACTTC.

The rearrangement uses TRBV28 and TRBJ2-3; no clear D gene. The ends were cut back, 4 bases at V and 5 bases at J, with 7 bases in the middle. CDR1 is MDHEN and CDR2 is SYDVKM in the germline V gene. CDR3 length: 12 residues. CDR3 DNA: TGTGCCAGCAGTTCTATTGTAGATACGCAGTATTTT. Amino acid sequence: CASSSIVDTQYF.

The rearrangement links TRBV5-8 to TRBJ2-2; 9 bases agree with TRBD2. The germline CDR1 and CDR2 sequences are SGHTS and YDEGEE. This CDR3 has 16 residues. V lost 1 base and J lost 4; bases outside the gene matches: 5. The CDR3 sequence is CASSLILRGGTGELFF. CDR3 nucleotides: TGTGCCAGCAGCTTGATCTTGCGGGGGGGCACCGGGGAGCTGTTTTTT.

The chain links TRBV19 to TRBJ2-7; D is unresolved. Trimming cost V 3 bases and J 6 bases, with 6 bases left between them. CDR1 LNHDA and CDR2 SQIVND come from the germline V gene (reference sequence). This CDR3 contains 11 residues. The CDR3 sequence is CASSIGLEQYF. CDR3 DNA: TGTGCCAGTAGTATTGGGCTCGAGCAGTACTTC. Looking up the rest from reference TRBV19 and TRBJ2-7 gives the full variable domain: DGGITQSPKYLFRKEGQNVTLSCEQNLNHDAMYWYRQDPGQGLRLIYYSQIVNDFQKGDIAEGYSVSREKKESFPLTVTSAQKNPTAFYLCASSIGLEQYFGPGTRLTVT.

The chain employs TRBV4-1 and TRBJ1-4; D unclear. Trimming took 0 bases from V and 2 from J, leaving 10 bases between them. This CDR3 is 16 amino acids long. Germline CDR1 is MGHRA and CDR2 is YSYEKL. CDR3 nucleotides: TGCGCCAGCAGCCAAGATGCGGGGTTGACTAATGAAAAACTGTTTTTT. This translates into CASSQDAGLTNEKLFF.

The rearrangement links TRBV4-3 to TRBJ2-7; D unclear. Germline V lookup: CDR1 LGHNA, CDR2 YSLEER. V was shortened by 0 bases and J by 0 bases, with 15 bases between the two germline ends. This CDR3 region has 17 residues. The CDR3, as DNA: TGCGCCAGCAGCCAAGAGGCCAGCGTTACAATCTCCTACGAGCAGTACTTC. Residues: CASSQEASVTISYEQYF.

The chain employs TRBV6-1 and TRBJ1-3, with 8 nucleotides matching TRBD1. Trimming at V came to 1 base and at J to 0 bases, leaving 5 bases not matched to a gene. CDR1 MNHNS and CDR2 SASEGT come from the germline V gene. There are 17 residues in the CDR3. The CDR3 loop is CASSEVAGGLSGNTIYF. The CDR3 nucleotides are TGTGCCAGCAGTGAAGTTGCAGGGGGCCTCTCTGGAAACACCATATATTTT.

The chain joins TRBV18 to TRBJ1-2; TRBD1 matches at 7 bases. The J segment lost 8 bases and the V segment lost 2 bases, leaving 8 bases of the junction unmatched. The CDR3 is made up of 14 amino acids. Germline V gene lookup returns CDR1 KGHSH and CDR2 LQKENI. The CDR3 is CASSPEDRLRGYTF. CDR3 DNA: TGTGCCAGCTCACCAGAGGACAGGTTGCGCGGCTACACCTTC.

The gene calls are TRBV11-3 and TRBJ1-1; TRBD1 matches at 7 bases. The length of the CDR3 is 14 residues. Germline trimming cut 2 bases from V and 2 bases from J; bases unmatched to any gene: 2. Per germline, CDR1 SGHNT and CDR2 YENEEA. Here the CDR3 DNA reads TGTGCCAGCAGCTTAAGAGGGGGCAACACTGAAGCTTTCTTT. This translates into CASSLRGGNTEAFF. Filled out from reference TRBV11-3 and TRBJ1-1, the complete variable domain reads EAGVVQSPRYKIIEKKQPVAFWCNPISGHNTLYWYLQNLGQGPELLIRYENEEAVDDSQLPKDRFSAERLKGVDSTLKIQPAELGDSAVYLCASSLRGGNTEAFFGQGTRLTVV.

The V gene is TRBV5-1, the J gene TRBJ2-2; 7 bases line up with TRBD2. Germline loops: CDR1 SGHRS, CDR2 YFSETQ. J gave up 6 bases and V 0 bases, and 2 bases lay outside the gene matches. This CDR3 contains 14 residues. The CDR3 bases are TGCGCCAGCAGCTTGGGCCGGGAGGCCGGGGAGCTGTTTTTT. It yields the protein CASSLGREAGELFF.

The chain carries TRBV7-9 and TRBJ2-1; 9 bases line up with TRBD2. Germline loops: CDR1 SEHNR, CDR2 FQNEAQ (reference sequence). Trimming cost V 5 bases and J 7 bases; bases outside gene matches: 6. The CDR3 is made up of 14 amino acids. Written as DNA, the CDR3 is TGTGCCAGCAGCCATAGCGGGGGAGGTAATGAGCAGTTCTTC. Residues: CASSHSGGGNEQFF.

The table lists this clone with a count of one. The CDR3 DNA reads as TGTGCCAGCAGCTTCGGGGCCCAGCGGACCTACGAGCAGTACTTC. As protein: CASSFGAQRTYEQYF. J is TRBJ2-7 and V is TRBV5-6; D possibly matches TRBD1 or TRBD2 (5 bases each). With 2 bases removed from V and 2 bases from J, the gap between germline ends came to 14 bases. In germline, CDR1 is SGHDT, CDR2 YYEEEE. This CDR3 is 15 amino acids long.

This clone was found once. The CDR3 reads CASSLPGAEGEQYF. For the CDR3, the DNA is TGTGCCAGCAGCTTGCCCGGGGCGGAGGGGGAGCAGTACTTC. The chain joins TRBV5-4 to TRBJ2-7, with a possible D match to TRBD2 (6 bases). This CDR3 has 14 amino acids. Germline CDR1 and CDR2: SGHNT and YYREEE (reference sequence). Trimming took 1 base from V and 7 from J, leaving 15 bases between them.

This chain uses TRBV6-1 with TRBJ2-1, with 15 positions matching TRBD2. The V and J ends lost 1 base and 10 bases, in that order; junction bases with no gene match: 17. This CDR3 has 20 residues. From germline, CDR1 is MNHNS and CDR2 SASEGT. DNA of the CDR3: TGTGCCAGCAGTGAAGAATCGCGGACTAGCGGGAGGGTAAGGAGAGTGGAGCAGTTCTTC. It translates to CASSEESRTSGRVRRVEQFF.

The rearrangement joins TRBV18 to TRBJ1-6, with D possibly being TRBD1 (5 bases). The CDR3 spans 15 residues. Germline V CDR1 and CDR2: KGHSH, LQKENI. The V and J ends lost 4 bases and 9 bases respectively, with 16 bases between them. The CDR3 bases are TGTGCCAGCTCACAACCCTTGGGGGAGGTTTCACCCCTCCACTTT. It translates to CASSQPLGEVSPLHF.

The CDR3: CASSLGQNTGELFF. CDR3 nucleotides: TGCGCCAGCAGCTTGGGACAGAACACCGGGGAGCTGTTTTTT. The gene calls are TRBV5-1 and TRBJ2-2, with D unclear. The CDR3 has 14 amino acids. V was trimmed by 0 bases and J by 1 base, leaving 4 bases between them. The germline CDR1 and CDR2 sequences are SGHRS and YFSETQ.

The chain combines TRBV4-3 with TRBJ2-1; D not resolved. CDR3 length: 15 amino acids. The germline CDR1 and CDR2 sequences are LGHNA and YSLEER. Trimming shortened V by 0 bases and J by 7 bases, and 13 bases separated the two germline ends. DNA of the CDR3: TGCGCCAGCAGCCAAGATGACAAGTCCCGAAATGAGCAGTTCTTC. It is translated as CASSQDDKSRNEQFF.

The rearrangement links TRBV6-5 to TRBJ1-5; no reliable D call. Per germline, CDR1 MNHEY and CDR2 SVGAGI. CDR3 length equals 15 residues. V was clipped by 4 bases and J by 0 bases, with 10 bases between them. This CDR3 reads CASSLQRNSNQPQHF. Written as DNA, the CDR3 is TGTGCCAGCAGTTTACAGAGAAATAGCAATCAGCCCCAGCATTTT.